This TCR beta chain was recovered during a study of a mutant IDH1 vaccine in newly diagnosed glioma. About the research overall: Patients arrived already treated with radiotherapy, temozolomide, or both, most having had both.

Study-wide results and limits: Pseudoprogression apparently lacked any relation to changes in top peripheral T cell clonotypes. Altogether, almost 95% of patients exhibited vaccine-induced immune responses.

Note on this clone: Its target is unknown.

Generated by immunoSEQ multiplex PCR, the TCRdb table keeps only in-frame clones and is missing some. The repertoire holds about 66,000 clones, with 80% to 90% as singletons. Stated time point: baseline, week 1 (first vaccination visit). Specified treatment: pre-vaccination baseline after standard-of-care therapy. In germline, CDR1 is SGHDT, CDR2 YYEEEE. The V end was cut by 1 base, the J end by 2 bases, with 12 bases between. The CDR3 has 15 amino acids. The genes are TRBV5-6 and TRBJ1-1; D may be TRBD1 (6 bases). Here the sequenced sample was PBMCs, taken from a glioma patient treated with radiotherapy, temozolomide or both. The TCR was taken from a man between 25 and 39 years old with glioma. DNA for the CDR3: TGTGCCAGCAGCTTGATCCAGGGGCCTAACACTGAAGCTTTCTTT. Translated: CASSLIQGPNTEAFF.